Following are 8 T cell receptor beta chains from one sample sequenced in a study of T-cell reconstitution after alpha-beta-depleted transplantation in children. Molecular barcoding with unique molecular identifiers was used for the TCRbeta library. TCRdb re-called the PCR reads through MiXCR, storing one row per CDR3 protein. This repertoire shows a few hundred thousand distinct CDR3 sequences, around 25% found once; its top ten account for roughly 9.8%. The material sequenced was PBMCs, mostly from graft donor cells, taken 180 days after TCRalphabeta/CD19-depleted stem cell transplant. Receptor source: a male patient between 5 and 17 years old who had a stem cell transplant for acute lymphoblastic leukemia, so the T cells may come from the graft donor.

This clonotype was picked up many times. The rearrangement joins TRBV12-3 or TRBV12-4 to TRBJ1-6; 7 bases align to TRBD1. V was pared by 8 bases and J by 6 bases, with 10 bases of the junction left unmatched. CDR3 length: 15 residues. CDR3 DNA: TGTGCCAGCTCGGTTAAGGGGGCTATTAATTCACCCCTCCACTTT. This sequence encodes CASSVKGAINSPLHF.

In this sample, this clonotype turned up a few times. The chain combines TRBV27 with TRBJ2-6; D is undetermined. The germline V gene encodes CDR1 MNHEY and CDR2 SMNVEV (reference sequence). V dropped 3 bases and J dropped 0 bases, with 3 bases sitting between them. This CDR3 is 14 amino acids long. CDR3 sequence: CASSFGSGANVLTF. The CDR3 nucleotides are TGTGCCAGCAGTTTTGGCTCTGGGGCCAACGTCCTGACTTTC.

The V gene is TRBV10-2, the J gene TRBJ2-3; no clear D. Trimming shortened V by 7 bases and J by 1 base, and 9 bases separated the two germline ends. The CDR3 covers 13 residues. In germline, CDR1 is WSHSY, CDR2 SAAADI. As DNA, the CDR3 is TGCGCCAGCATTTCCGATGGCACAGATACGCAGTATTTT. It yields the protein CASISDGTDTQYF.

CDR3 nucleotides: TGTGCCAGCAGGGCTAGCGGGACCAGCTCCTACAATGAGCAGTTCTTC. It is translated as CASRASGTSSYNEQFF. The V call is TRBV7-9, the J call TRBJ2-1, with 9 bases matching TRBD2. J was trimmed by 0 bases and V by 6 bases; bases with no gene match: 6. CDR1 and CDR2 from the germline V gene are SEHNR and FQNEAQ (reference sequence). The CDR3 has 16 residues. Combining the CDR3 with reference TRBV7-9 and TRBJ2-1 gives the whole variable domain DTGVSQNPRHKITKRGQNVTFRCDPISEHNRLYWYRQTLGQGPEFLTYFQNEAQLEKSRLLSDRFSAERPKGSFSTLEIQRTEQGDSAMYLCASRASGTSSYNEQFFGPGTRLTVL.

In its sample, this clonotype was seen a few times. The chain has TRBV12-3 or TRBV12-4 and TRBJ2-7, with D possibly being TRBD2 (6 bases). V gave up 2 bases and J gave up 3 bases, with 14 bases separating them. This CDR3 has 15 residues. As DNA, the CDR3 is TGTGCCAGCAGTTTAAGGGGACTTGGGATCTACGAGCAGTACTTC. It specifies CASSLRGLGIYEQYF.

With respect to this clonotype: A much more abundant neighbour one base away suggests this may be a read error. The V call is TRBV24-1, the J call TRBJ2-7; 8 bases match TRBD1. The CDR3 runs 14 residues. CDR1 is KGHDR and CDR2 is SFDVKD in the germline V gene. V trimming: 3 bases; J trimming: 9 bases; junction bases outside the gene matches: 9. CDR3 amino acids: CATSDVGQGHGQYF. DNA for the CDR3: TGTGCCACCAGTGATGTCGGACAGGGCCACGGGCAGTACTTC.

The V call is TRBV7-6, the J call TRBJ1-1; perhaps TRBD1 as D (5 bases). The V and J ends lost 1 base and 8 bases respectively, with 11 bases between them. CDR3 length: 13 residues. CDR1 and CDR2 from the germline V gene are SGHVS and FNYEAQ. The CDR3 region is CASSLEVGGEAFF. For the CDR3, the DNA is TGTGCCAGCAGCTTAGAGGTGGGGGGAGAAGCTTTCTTT.

This clonotype was observed a handful of times. The V call is TRBV2, the J call TRBJ2-2; 8 bases fit TRBD1. Losses at the gene ends were 7 bases for V and 4 bases for J; bases not matched to a gene: 11. The germline CDR1 and CDR2 sequences are SNHLY and FYNNEI. This CDR3 is built from 16 residues. The CDR3 reads CASNRLRTGSTGELFF. Written as DNA, the CDR3 is TGTGCCAGCAATCGGCTCCGGACAGGGAGCACCGGGGAGCTGTTTTTT.